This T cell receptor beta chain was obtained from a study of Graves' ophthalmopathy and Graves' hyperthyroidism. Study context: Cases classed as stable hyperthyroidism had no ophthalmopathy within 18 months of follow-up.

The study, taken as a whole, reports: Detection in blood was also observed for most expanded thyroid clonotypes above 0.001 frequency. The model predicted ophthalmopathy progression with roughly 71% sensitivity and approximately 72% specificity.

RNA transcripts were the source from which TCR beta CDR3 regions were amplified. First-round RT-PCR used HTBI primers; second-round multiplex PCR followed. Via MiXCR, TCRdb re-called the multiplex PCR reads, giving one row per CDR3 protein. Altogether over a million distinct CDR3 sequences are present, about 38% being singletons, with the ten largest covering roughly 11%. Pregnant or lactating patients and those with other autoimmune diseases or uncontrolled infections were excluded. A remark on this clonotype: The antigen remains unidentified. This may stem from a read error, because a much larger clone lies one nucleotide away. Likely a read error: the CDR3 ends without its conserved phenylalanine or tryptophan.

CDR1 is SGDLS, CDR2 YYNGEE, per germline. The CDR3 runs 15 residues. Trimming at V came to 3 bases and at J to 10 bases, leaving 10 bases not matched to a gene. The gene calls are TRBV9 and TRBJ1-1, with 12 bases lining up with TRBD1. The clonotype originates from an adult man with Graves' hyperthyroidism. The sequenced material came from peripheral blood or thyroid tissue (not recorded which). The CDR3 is CASSDSLGTGGRAFL. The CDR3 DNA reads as TGTGCCAGCAGCGACTCCCTCGGGACAGGGGGCCGAGCTTTCCTT.